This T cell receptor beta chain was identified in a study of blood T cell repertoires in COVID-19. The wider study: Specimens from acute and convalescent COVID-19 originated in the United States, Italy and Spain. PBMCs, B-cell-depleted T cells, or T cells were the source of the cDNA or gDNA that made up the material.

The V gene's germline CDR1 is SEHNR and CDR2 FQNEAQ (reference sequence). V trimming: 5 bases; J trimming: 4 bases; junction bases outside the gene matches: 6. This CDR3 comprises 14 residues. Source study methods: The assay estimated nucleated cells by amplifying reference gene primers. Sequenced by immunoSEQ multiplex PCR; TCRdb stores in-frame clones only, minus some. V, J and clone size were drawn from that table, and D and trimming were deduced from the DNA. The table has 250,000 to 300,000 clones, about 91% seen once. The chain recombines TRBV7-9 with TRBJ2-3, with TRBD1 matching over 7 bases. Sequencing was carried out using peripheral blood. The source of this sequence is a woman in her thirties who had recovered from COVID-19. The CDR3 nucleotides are TGTGCCAGCAGCGCAGTCCAGGGGGCAGATACGCAGTATTTT. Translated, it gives CASSAVQGADTQYF.